The rows below give T cell receptor beta chains drawn from one sample of a study of shared T cell receptors in the human thymus. Here immunoSEQ multiplex PCR was the method, and the copy in TCRdb shows in-frame clones only, minus some. The sample consists of about 660,000 clones, around 87% of them appearing once. A further study also used this sample, focusing on human thymus T cells.

Material for sequencing was thymocytes. Receptor source: a boy under two years old with a congenital heart defect. The CDR3 runs from the conserved cysteine through the conserved F or W. D genes are given only for firm matches. Clone sizes are given selectively: once, few, many, or a class where the clone is expanded.

clone_size: once; d_call: NA; v_call: TRBV7-9; j_call: TRBJ1-3; cdr3_aa: CASSLKPGSGNTIYF; cdr3_nt: TGTGCCAGCAGCTTAAAGCCAGGCTCTGGAAACACCATATATTTT
clone_size: NA; d_call: TRBD1; v_call: TRBV9; j_call: TRBJ1-3; cdr3_aa: CASSPRAQTGGEDTIYF; cdr3_nt: TGTGCCAGCAGCCCGAGGGCCCAGACAGGGGGCGAAGACACCATATATTTT
clone_size: NA; d_call: NA; v_call: TRBV5-1; j_call: TRBJ2-5; cdr3_aa: CASSLVGSGPSEETQYF; cdr3_nt: TGCGCCAGCAGCTTGGTGGGTAGCGGACCGTCGGAAGAGACCCAGTACTTC
clone_size: NA; d_call: NA; v_call: TRBV7-7; j_call: TRBJ2-7; cdr3_aa: CASSLDQGHEQYF; cdr3_nt: TGTGCTAGCAGCTTAGACCAGGGCCACGAGCAGTACTTC
clone_size: NA; d_call: NA; v_call: TRBV6-6; j_call: TRBJ2-7; cdr3_aa: CASGPWRGSENEQYF; cdr3_nt: TGTGCCAGCGGGCCTTGGAGGGGAAGCGAAAACGAGCAGTACTTC
clone_size: NA; d_call: TRBD2; v_call: TRBV25-1; j_call: TRBJ2-7; cdr3_aa: CASQAGGYYEQYF; cdr3_nt: TGTGCCAGCCAAGCGGGGGGATACTACGAGCAGTACTTC
clone_size: NA; d_call: NA; v_call: TRBV27; j_call: TRBJ1-2; cdr3_aa: CASSPDSYYGYTF; cdr3_nt: TGTGCCAGCAGTCCGGACAGCTACTATGGCTACACCTTC
clone_size: NA; d_call: TRBD1; v_call: TRBV13; j_call: TRBJ1-2; cdr3_aa: CASSHRDRGNYGYTF; cdr3_nt: TGTGCCAGCAGCCATCGGGACAGAGGAAACTATGGCTACACCTTC
clone_size: NA; d_call: NA; v_call: TRBV6-5; j_call: TRBJ2-7; cdr3_aa: CATRSGIPSYEQYF; cdr3_nt: TGTGCCACCAGATCCGGGATCCCCTCCTACGAGCAGTACTTC
clone_size: NA; d_call: TRBD2; v_call: TRBV6-6; j_call: TRBJ2-1; cdr3_aa: CASPKAGGPNEQFF; cdr3_nt: TGTGCCAGCCCAAAGGCGGGAGGGCCGAATGAGCAGTTCTTC
clone_size: NA; d_call: NA; v_call: TRBV18; j_call: TRBJ2-7; cdr3_aa: CASSPDTGTSYEQYF; cdr3_nt: TGTGCCAGCTCACCGGACACCGGGACTTCCTACGAGCAGTACTTC
clone_size: NA; d_call: TRBD1; v_call: TRBV6-5; j_call: TRBJ2-7; cdr3_aa: CASSYSRTGVPYEQYF; cdr3_nt: TGTGCCAGCAGTTACTCAAGGACAGGGGTCCCCTACGAGCAGTACTTC
clone_size: NA; d_call: TRBD2; v_call: TRBV28; j_call: TRBJ2-1; cdr3_aa: CASSPPSRSGRITSYNEQFF; cdr3_nt: TGTGCCAGCAGTCCCCCCTCACGTAGCGGGAGGATCACATCCTACAATGAGCAGTTCTTC
clone_size: NA; d_call: NA; v_call: TRBV18; j_call: TRBJ1-5; cdr3_aa: CASSPTRPGYSNQPQHF; cdr3_nt: TGTGCCAGCTCACCAACACGTCCAGGATATAGCAATCAGCCCCAGCATTTT
clone_size: NA; d_call: TRBD1; v_call: TRBV5-7; j_call: TRBJ1-4; cdr3_aa: CASSSTFAGGATNEKLFF; cdr3_nt: TGTGCCAGCAGTTCCACATTTGCAGGGGGAGCAACTAATGAAAAACTGTTTTTT
clone_size: NA; d_call: NA; v_call: TRBV9; j_call: TRBJ2-2; cdr3_aa: CASSEQGNTGELFF; cdr3_nt: TGTGCCAGCAGCGAACAGGGGAACACCGGGGAGCTGTTTTTT
clone_size: NA; d_call: NA; v_call: TRBV30; j_call: TRBJ1-6; cdr3_aa: CALGGAVYNSPLHF; cdr3_nt: TGTGCCTTGGGGGGGGCGGTCTATAATTCACCCCTCCACTTT
clone_size: NA; d_call: TRBD2; v_call: TRBV7-6; j_call: TRBJ2-7; cdr3_aa: CASSLTSGFSYEQYF; cdr3_nt: TGTGCCAGCAGCTTGACTAGCGGGTTTTCCTACGAGCAGTACTTC
clone_size: NA; d_call: TRBD2; v_call: TRBV23-1; j_call: TRBJ2-7; cdr3_aa: CASMREGHLYEQYF; cdr3_nt: TGCGCCAGCATGCGGGAGGGCCACCTCTACGAGCAGTACTTC
clone_size: NA; d_call: NA; v_call: TRBV28; j_call: TRBJ1-2; cdr3_aa: CASTHKGVGQFTDYGYTF; cdr3_nt: TGTGCCAGCACCCATAAGGGGGTTGGACAGTTCACGGACTATGGCTACACCTTC
clone_size: NA; d_call: TRBD1; v_call: TRBV4-3; j_call: TRBJ1-4; cdr3_aa: CASSQEVDRLREKLFF; cdr3_nt: TGCGCCAGCAGCCAAGAGGTGGACAGGTTGAGGGAAAAACTGTTTTTT
clone_size: NA; d_call: NA; v_call: TRBV14; j_call: TRBJ1-2; cdr3_aa: CVSSRSRDTRNYGYTF; cdr3_nt: TGTGTCAGCAGCCGGTCCCGGGACACACGAAATTATGGCTACACCTTC
clone_size: NA; d_call: TRBD1; v_call: TRBV18; j_call: TRBJ2-5; cdr3_aa: CASSPNGPDRVETQYF; cdr3_nt: TGTGCCAGCTCACCAAATGGCCCGGACAGGGTAGAGACCCAGTACTTC
clone_size: once; d_call: NA; v_call: TRBV9; j_call: TRBJ1-1; cdr3_aa: CASAPGGGTPNTEAFF; cdr3_nt: TGTGCCAGCGCGCCTGGGGGGGGAACACCGAACACTGAAGCTTTCTTT
clone_size: few; d_call: TRBD2; v_call: TRBV7-3; j_call: TRBJ2-1; cdr3_aa: CASSRHGGDSQVF; cdr3_nt: TGTGCCAGCAGTCGACACGGGGGGGATAGTCAGGTCTTC
clone_size: NA; d_call: NA; v_call: TRBV5-1; j_call: TRBJ2-1; cdr3_aa: CASSPPGPPLYNEQFF; cdr3_nt: TGCGCCAGCAGCCCCCCTGGGCCTCCCCTCTACAATGAGCAGTTCTTC
clone_size: NA; d_call: NA; v_call: TRBV12-5; j_call: TRBJ1-4; cdr3_aa: CASGPTGSIQNEKLFF; cdr3_nt: TGTGCTAGTGGCCCCACAGGTTCGATCCAGAATGAAAAACTGTTTTTT
clone_size: NA; d_call: NA; v_call: TRBV25-1; j_call: TRBJ2-5; cdr3_aa: CASSESGQETQYF; cdr3_nt: TGTGCCAGCAGTGAATCGGGACAAGAGACCCAGTACTTC
clone_size: NA; d_call: TRBD1; v_call: TRBV6-4; j_call: TRBJ1-1; cdr3_aa: CASSDPGQGNTEAFF; cdr3_nt: TGTGCCAGCAGTGACCCCGGACAGGGGAACACTGAAGCTTTCTTT